The 28 T cell receptor beta chains in this list originate from one sample, sequenced in a study of blood T cell repertoires in COVID-19. Libraries were prepared by immunoSEQ multiplex PCR; TCRdb keeps only in-frame clonotypes and omits some of them. The repertoire consists of 45,000 to 70,000 clones, with about 87% occurring once and the leading ten covering under 6.5%. The sample comprised peripheral blood. These receptor sequences come from an older woman with COVID-19, enrolled during active disease.

Written as DNA, the CDR3 is TGTGCCAGTAGTCTTCGAGGGACAGGAGGGACAGATACGCAGTATTTT. Amino acids: CASSLRGTGGTDTQYF. V and J are TRBV19 and TRBJ2-3; 8 bases agree with TRBD1. CDR3 size: 16 residues. The V and J ends lost 5 bases and 3 bases, in that order; junction bases with no gene match: 10. The germline V gene has CDR1 LNHDA and CDR2 SQIVND (reference sequence).

The CDR3 coding sequence is TGTGCCAGCAGGGTGGGGGGGTCGAATACGCAGTATTTT. Its translation: CASRVGGSNTQYF. The V call is TRBV6-5, the J call TRBJ2-3; 7 bases line up with TRBD2. V shed 6 bases and J 7 bases; nucleotides not matched to a gene: 7. Germline CDR1 MNHEY, CDR2 SVGAGI. This CDR3 has 13 residues.

The J gene is TRBJ1-5, the V gene TRBV6-1; D gene unclear. Germline V gives CDR1 MNHNS, CDR2 SASEGT. The CDR3 runs 15 residues. Trimming shortened V by 6 bases and J by 4 bases, and 16 bases separated the two germline ends. The CDR3 here is CASRPPRPGNQPQHF. The CDR3 DNA is TGTGCCAGCAGACCTCCCCGACCCGGGAATCAGCCCCAGCATTTT.

The V gene is TRBV11-3, the J gene TRBJ2-1; possible D gene TRBD1, 5 bases. The CDR3 has 14 amino acids. Germline CDR1 is SGHNT and CDR2 is YENEEA. The V end was cut by 5 bases, the J end by 3 bases, with 11 bases between. CDR3 in amino acids: CASSILTVYNEQFF. The CDR3 nucleotides are TGTGCCAGCAGCATCCTGACAGTCTACAATGAGCAGTTCTTC.

This clone has more than one count but fewer than ten. This chain connects TRBV2 to TRBJ2-1, with 8 bases that match TRBD1. This CDR3 spans 16 amino acids. CDR1 SNHLY and CDR2 FYNNEI come from the germline V gene. J was trimmed by 0 bases and V by 5 bases; bases with no gene match: 6. CDR3: CASSSGQESSYNEQFF. As DNA, the CDR3 is TGTGCCAGCAGTTCGGGACAGGAGAGCTCCTACAATGAGCAGTTCTTC.

The chain recombines TRBV24-1 with TRBJ1-5; TRBD1 matches at 10 bases. Looked up from germline, CDR1 is KGHDR and CDR2 is SFDVKD. With 5 bases clipped from V and 6 bases from J, the junction kept 6 bases outside the gene matches. This CDR3 is built from 15 residues. In DNA form, the CDR3 reads TGTGCCACCAGTGCGCCGGGACAGGGGATTCAGCCCCAGCATTTT. Amino acids: CATSAPGQGIQPQHF.

The J gene is TRBJ1-2, the V gene TRBV18, with 7 bases aligning to TRBD1. V trimming: 3 bases; J trimming: 2 bases; junction bases outside the gene matches: 3. The germline V gene encodes CDR1 KGHSH and CDR2 LQKENI. The CDR3 is made up of 14 amino acids. As DNA, the CDR3 is TGTGCCAGCTCACCTCAACAGGGGAACTATGGCTACACCTTC. This sequence encodes CASSPQQGNYGYTF.

V and J are TRBV3-1 (or the pseudogene TRBV3-2) and TRBJ1-2; tentative D call: TRBD1 (5 bases). The CDR3 runs to 13 residues. The germline gives CDR1 LGHDT, CDR2 YNNKEL (reference sequence). V was clipped by 0 bases and J by 9 bases, with 11 bases between them. The CDR3 reads CASSQDAGPSYTF. The CDR3 nucleotides are TGTGCCAGCAGCCAAGATGCGGGACCTAGCTACACCTTC.

This chain joins TRBV2 and TRBJ1-1; maybe TRBD1 (5 bases). CDR3 length: 15 amino acids. The V and J ends lost 5 bases and 4 bases respectively, with 17 bases between them. CDR1 and CDR2 (germline): SNHLY, FYNNEI. CDR3 in DNA: TGTGCCAGCAGTCTAAGTGGGGGGATAGGCACTGAAGCTTTCTTT. Amino acids: CASSLSGGIGTEAFF.

The V call is TRBV7-6, the J call TRBJ2-6; TRBD2 matches 7 bases. Unmatched junction bases numbered 5, after V lost 3 bases and J lost 0 bases. Germline CDR1 is SGHVS and CDR2 is FNYEAQ. CDR3 length: 17 amino acids. The CDR3 sequence is CASSLGGRISGANVLTF. In DNA form, the CDR3 reads TGTGCCAGCAGCTTGGGGGGGAGAATCTCTGGGGCCAACGTCCTGACTTTC. Supplemented by reference TRBV7-6 and TRBJ2-6, the full variable domain reads GAGVSQSPRYKVTKRGQDVALRCDPISGHVSLYWYRQALGQGPEFLTYFNYEAQQDKSGLPNDRFSAERPEGSISTLTIQRTEQRDSAMYRCASSLGGRISGANVLTFGAGSRLTVL.

The V gene is TRBV4-1, the J gene TRBJ2-7; 8 bases map to TRBD2. V was clipped by 2 bases and J by 4 bases; unmatched bases: 10. This CDR3 has 16 residues. The germline V gene encodes CDR1 MGHRA and CDR2 YSYEKL. CDR3: CASSQRESGRGYEQYF. In DNA, the CDR3 is TGCGCCAGCAGCCAACGAGAGTCCGGGAGGGGTTACGAGCAGTACTTC.

The V call is TRBV6-5, the J call TRBJ2-1; 7 bases map to TRBD2. The germline gives CDR1 MNHEY, CDR2 SVGAGI. The V gene end was trimmed by 4 bases and the J gene end by 5 bases; junction bases not matched to a gene: 8. This CDR3 comprises 15 residues. The CDR3 nucleotides are TGTGCCAGCAGTTTTGTAGCGGGTCGACACAATGAGCAGTTCTTC. Its translation is CASSFVAGRHNEQFF.

The chain carries TRBV5-1 and TRBJ1-1; weak D call: TRBD1 (6 bases). The V gene lost 2 bases and the J gene lost 4 bases, with 9 bases spanning the gap. This CDR3 comprises 13 residues. The V gene's germline CDR1 is SGHRS and CDR2 YFSETQ. The DNA of the CDR3 is TGCGCCAGCAGCTTACAACAGGGCACTGAAGCTTTCTTT. Protein product: CASSLQQGTEAFF.

In nucleotides, the CDR3 is TGTGCCAGCAGCTTGGACAGGGTGAACACTGAAGCTTTCTTT. This translates into CASSLDRVNTEAFF. The rearrangement joins TRBV7-8 to TRBJ1-1, with 8 positions matching TRBD1. The J segment lost 0 bases and the V segment lost 3 bases, leaving 0 bases of the junction unmatched. The CDR3 length is 14 residues. Germline lookup yields CDR1 SGHVS and CDR2 FQNEAQ.

The chain is built from TRBV3-1 (or the pseudogene TRBV3-2) and TRBJ2-2, with D maybe TRBD1 (5 bases). Trimming removed 3 bases at V and 1 base at J, with 12 bases between. CDR1 LGHDT and CDR2 YNNKEL come from the germline V gene (reference sequence). CDR3 length equals 16 residues. CDR3 residues: CASSHPRDLNTGELFF. CDR3 DNA: TGTGCCAGCAGCCACCCCAGGGATTTGAACACCGGGGAGCTGTTTTTT.

This clone came up once. The chain employs TRBV7-2 and TRBJ2-7, with D perhaps matching TRBD1 (6 bases). The V end lost 1 base, the J end lost 3 bases, and 16 bases lay between the germline ends. This CDR3 comprises 16 residues. Germline values: CDR1 SGHTA, CDR2 FQGNSA. In nucleotides, the CDR3 is TGTGCCAGCAGCTTAGTCCCCTTAGGGGGAGTCTACGAGCAGTACTTC. Its protein is CASSLVPLGGVYEQYF.

The chain employs TRBV4-2 and TRBJ2-1; 11 nucleotides align to TRBD2. Germline V gene lookup returns CDR1 LGHNA and CDR2 YNFKEQ. This CDR3 region has 13 residues. V lost 3 bases, J lost 15 bases, and 7 bases stayed unmatched. The CDR3 nucleotides read TGTGCCAGCAGCCAGGTCCTAGCGGGAGGTCCGTTCTTC. This encodes CASSQVLAGGPFF.

The chain carries TRBV6-4 and TRBJ1-6; 8 bases align to TRBD1. This CDR3 contains 15 residues. The germline V gene has CDR1 MRHNA and CDR2 SNTAGT. The V gene end was trimmed by 7 bases and the J gene end by 3 bases; junction bases not matched to a gene: 5. This CDR3 reads CASTRQGIYNSPLHF. The CDR3 DNA sequence: TGTGCCAGCACACGACAGGGGATCTATAATTCACCCCTCCACTTT.

Here the CDR3 reads CASSKGQSTDTQYF. The CDR3 region has the DNA TGTGCCAGCAGCAAGGGACAGTCCACAGATACGCAGTATTTT. V and J are TRBV11-3 and TRBJ2-3, with 7 nucleotides matching TRBD1. Trimming removed 5 bases from V and 2 bases from J; junction bases left unmatched: 4. CDR3 length: 14 residues. Germline V CDR1 and CDR2: SGHNT, YENEEA.

The chain combines TRBV19 with TRBJ2-2, with 8 nucleotides matching TRBD1. J gave up 1 base and V 4 bases, and 2 bases lay outside the gene matches. This CDR3 has 15 residues. Germline CDR1 and CDR2: LNHDA and SQIVND (reference sequence). CDR3 nucleotide sequence: TGTGCCAGTAGTAGGACAGGGTGGAACACCGGGGAGCTGTTTTTT. As protein: CASSRTGWNTGELFF. The entire variable domain, with the rest obtained from reference TRBV19 and TRBJ2-2, is as follows: DGGITQSPKYLFRKEGQNVTLSCEQNLNHDAMYWYRQDPGQGLRLIYYSQIVNDFQKGDIAEGYSVSREKKESFPLTVTSAQKNPTAFYLCASSRTGWNTGELFFGEGSRLTVL.

The rearrangement links TRBV2 to TRBJ2-1; 9 positions match TRBD1. This CDR3 is 14 amino acids long. Germline V CDR1 and CDR2: SNHLY, FYNNEI. V lost 11 bases to trimming and J lost 4 bases; unmatched junction nucleotides: 9. CDR3 nucleotides: TGTGCCGGGAACCGGGACAGGGCTTACAATGAGCAGTTCTTC. Protein sequence: CAGNRDRAYNEQFF. Full variable domain (rest looked up from reference TRBV2 and TRBJ2-1): EPEVTQTPSHQVTQMGQEVILRCVPISNHLYFYWYRQILGQKVEFLVSFYNNEISEKSEIFDDQFSVERPDGSNFTLKIRSTKLEDSAMYFCAGNRDRAYNEQFFGPGTRLTVL.

This chain links TRBV6-5 with TRBJ1-2, with TRBD1 as a possible D gene (6 bases). Trimming took off 6 bases at V and 8 bases at J, with 10 bases between the two ends. This CDR3 is 11 amino acids long. Germline V gene lookup returns CDR1 MNHEY and CDR2 SVGAGI. CDR3 residues: CASRQGRGYTF. In DNA form, the CDR3 reads TGTGCCAGCAGACAGGGACGGGGCTACACCTTC.

CDR3 loop: CASRKSGTVNTEAFF. As DNA, the CDR3 is TGTGCCAGCAGAAAGTCGGGGACAGTGAACACTGAAGCTTTCTTT. The chain couples TRBV11-2 to TRBJ1-1, with 7 bases that match TRBD1. From germline, CDR1 is SGHAT and CDR2 FQNNGV. The CDR3 has 15 amino acids. Trimming removed 6 bases from V and 0 bases from J; junction bases left unmatched: 7. Using reference TRBV11-2 and TRBJ1-1 for the parts outside the CDR3, the full variable domain is EAGVAQSPRYKIIEKRQSVAFWCNPISGHATLYWYQQILGQGPKLLIQFQNNGVVDDSQLPKDRFSAERLKGVDSTLKIQPAKLEDSAVYLCASRKSGTVNTEAFFGQGTRLTVV.

This clone has just a few counts. CDR3 in amino acids: CASSRLSIRADQPQHF. The CDR3 DNA is TGTGCCAGCAGTCGATTGTCGATCAGGGCCGATCAGCCCCAGCATTTT. This chain joins TRBV5-5 and TRBJ1-5, with D possibly TRBD1 on 5 matching bases. Germline CDR1 reads SGHKS; CDR2 reads YYEKEE (reference sequence). V dropped 5 bases and J dropped 5 bases, with 20 bases sitting between them. CDR3 length equals 16 residues.

The chain combines TRBV5-1 with TRBJ2-7, with 9 bases fitting TRBD2. The CDR3 consists of 16 residues. Germline V CDR1 and CDR2: SGHRS, YFSETQ. Losses at the gene ends were 7 bases for V and 3 bases for J; bases not matched to a gene: 14. CDR3 in DNA: TGCGCCAGCGGTGGCCTAGCGGGATCCGGGATCTACGAGCAGTACTTC. This sequence encodes CASGGLAGSGIYEQYF.

This chain connects TRBV19 to TRBJ2-3; a possible D gene is TRBD2 (6 bases). Trimming cost V 7 bases and J 2 bases, with 7 bases left between them. The CDR3 extends over 12 amino acids. Per germline, CDR1 LNHDA and CDR2 SQIVND (reference sequence). The CDR3 DNA sequence: TGTGCCAGTATGCGGGACACAGATACGCAGTATTTT. Translated: CASMRDTDTQYF.

The rearrangement uses TRBV19 and TRBJ2-7, with D possibly being TRBD1 (5 bases). The ends were cut back, 3 bases at V and 0 bases at J, with 9 bases in the middle. The CDR3 spans 14 residues. Germline V gives CDR1 LNHDA, CDR2 SQIVND (reference sequence). The CDR3 sequence: CASSIYRSSYEQYF. Written as DNA, the CDR3 is TGTGCCAGTAGTATCTACAGGAGCTCCTACGAGCAGTACTTC.

The chain has TRBV18 and TRBJ1-2; no clear D gene. This CDR3 contains 17 residues. The germline gives CDR1 KGHSH, CDR2 LQKENI. The CDR3 reads CRRTPGYSLRFDYGYTF. For the CDR3, the DNA is TGTCGACGGACGCCGGGGTATAGCCTGAGGTTCGACTATGGCTACACCTTC.